A single sample is the source of the 23 T cell receptor beta chains below, sequenced in a study of T cell repertoires in cytomegalovirus infection. MiXCR, applied by TCRdb to the reads, yields one record per CDR3 protein. The data contain about 330,000 distinct CDR3 sequences, roughly a third of them seen just once; the ten biggest clones take up roughly 13%. Which antigens these TCRs recognize remains unknown. This specimen consisted of cultured PBMCs, obtained from culture after CMV antigen stimulation. These receptors originate from a human donor in good health (CMV status not recorded). Some clones in this sample may be carry-over from other donors' samples.

This chain joins TRBV7-6 and TRBJ2-7, with TRBD1 matching over 8 bases. The CDR3 is 15 residues long. Germline trimming cut 5 bases from V and 3 bases from J; bases unmatched to any gene: 9. Germline CDR1 and CDR2: SGHVS and FNYEAQ. The CDR3 spells CASSPGTGDGYEQYF. CDR3 DNA: TGTGCCAGCAGCCCCGGGACAGGCGACGGCTACGAGCAGTACTTC.

J is TRBJ2-7 and V is TRBV23-1, with D perhaps TRBD1 (6 bases). TRBV23-1 counts as an open reading frame of uncertain function. The V end lost 3 bases, the J end lost 0 bases, and 18 bases lay between the germline ends. This CDR3 is built from 17 residues. The CDR3 DNA follows: TGCGCCAGCAGTCAGCGGATCGGACAGTCTAACTCCTACGAGCAGTACGTC. Translation gives CASSQRIGQSNSYEQYV.

The rearrangement links TRBV5-5 to TRBJ1-1, with no clear D. Trimming removed 4 bases from V and 10 bases from J, with 20 bases in between. The germline V gene has CDR1 SGHKS and CDR2 YYEKEE (reference sequence). This CDR3 contains 14 residues. This chain's CDR3 is CASSLNQATEAAFF. For the CDR3, the DNA is TGTGCCAGCAGCCTCAACCAGGCGACGGAAGCAGCTTTCTTT.

The J gene is TRBJ2-7, the V gene TRBV19; D is unresolved. V was trimmed by 3 bases and J by 4 bases, leaving 13 bases between them. The CDR3 consists of 14 residues. Looked up from germline, CDR1 is LNHDA and CDR2 is SQIVND (reference sequence). CDR3: CASSMAKSWYEQYF. In DNA form, the CDR3 reads TGTGCCAGTAGTATGGCTAAGAGCTGGTACGAGCAGTACTTC. Based on the CDR3 plus reference TRBV19 and TRBJ2-7, the full variable domain is DGGITQSPKYLFRKEGQNVTLSCEQNLNHDAMYWYRQDPGQGLRLIYYSQIVNDFQKGDIAEGYSVSREKKESFPLTVTSAQKNPTAFYLCASSMAKSWYEQYFGPGTRLTVT.

This chain links TRBV19 with TRBJ2-1; D perhaps matches TRBD2 (5 bases). V lost 7 bases and J lost 3, with 13 bases in between. CDR1 LNHDA and CDR2 SQIVND come from the germline V gene (reference sequence). The CDR3 spans 14 residues. CDR3 DNA: TGTGCCAGTACCCCTTCGACTATCTACAATGAGCAGTTCTTC. It specifies CASTPSTIYNEQFF. Based on the CDR3 plus reference TRBV19 and TRBJ2-1, the full variable domain is DGGITQSPKYLFRKEGQNVTLSCEQNLNHDAMYWYRQDPGQGLRLIYYSQIVNDFQKGDIAEGYSVSREKKESFPLTVTSAQKNPTAFYLCASTPSTIYNEQFFGPGTRLTVL.

There are a few counts of this clonotype. V usage is TRBV6-5 and J usage is TRBJ2-7, with a weak D call TRBD1 (6 bases). This CDR3 region has 16 residues. The ends were cut back, 6 bases at V and 12 bases at J, with 30 bases in the middle. Germline V gives CDR1 MNHEY, CDR2 SVGAGI. CDR3 in amino acids: CASSSSVKVRGSKAYF. DNA for the CDR3: TGTGCCAGCAGCTCCAGTGTAAAGGTCAGGGGTTCAAAGGCGTACTTC.

This clonotype has only a few counts. This sequence joins TRBV6-6 and TRBJ1-2; unclear D gene. This CDR3 spans 12 amino acids. Germline assignment: CDR1 MNHNY and CDR2 SVGAGI (reference sequence). V was shortened by 7 bases and J by 5 bases, with 11 bases between the two germline ends. The CDR3 loop is CASNSLEYGYTF. DNA for the CDR3: TGTGCCAGCAACAGTCTGGAGTATGGCTACACCTTC.

This clonotype came up once. The genes are TRBV6-2 or TRBV6-3 and TRBJ2-1; D is unclear. Germline V gene lookup returns CDR1 MNHEY and CDR2 SVGEGT. The V gene lost 6 bases and the J gene lost 6 bases, with 15 bases spanning the gap. This CDR3 spans 14 amino acids. In DNA, the CDR3 is TGTGCCAGCAGCCTCACTGCTATCCCCAATGAGCAGTTCTTC. Translated, it gives CASSLTAIPNEQFF.

The chain employs TRBV20-1 and TRBJ1-6; D gene ambiguous. This CDR3 contains 13 residues. V lost 3 bases to trimming and J lost 5 bases, with 8 bases between them. Germline V gene data show CDR1 as DFQATT and CDR2 as SNEGSKA (reference sequence). The CDR3 is CSARADHNSPLHF. CDR3 bases: TGCAGTGCTAGGGCGGATCATAATTCACCCCTCCACTTT.

CDR3 nucleotides: TGTGCCAGCAGCTTAAACGGCGAGACCTACGAGCAGTACGTC. As protein: CASSLNGETYEQYV. This chain connects TRBV11-2 to TRBJ2-7, with unresolved D. The V and J ends lost 2 bases and 2 bases respectively, with 10 bases between them. Germline V gene sequence: CDR1 SGHAT, CDR2 FQNNGV. This CDR3 spans 14 amino acids.

Many counts were recorded for this clonotype. This sequence joins TRBV7-8 and TRBJ1-2; D is undetermined. Germline V gene data show CDR1 as SGHVS and CDR2 as FQNEAQ. The CDR3 totals 14 residues. V lost 3 bases and J lost 6, with 14 bases in between. For the CDR3, the DNA is TGTGCCAGCAGCTTTTATCCGGGAGTGGATGGCTACACCTTC. Translated, it gives CASSFYPGVDGYTF.

The chain uses TRBV12-5 and TRBJ2-1, with 11 bases aligning to TRBD2. V lost 0 bases to trimming and J lost 6 bases; unmatched junction nucleotides: 4. Germline V CDR1 and CDR2: LGHNT, FRNRAP. The CDR3 has 16 residues. The CDR3 coding sequence is TGTGCTAGTGGTTTGGTAACTAGCGGGAGCGCCAATGAGCAGTTCTTC. Translating gives CASGLVTSGSANEQFF.

The genes are TRBV19 and TRBJ2-3; D might be TRBD1 (6 bases). The CDR3 spans 15 residues. V was clipped by 1 base and J by 2 bases, with 10 bases between them. The V gene's germline CDR1 is LNHDA and CDR2 SQIVND (reference sequence). The CDR3 nucleotides are TGTGCCAGTAGTATAGTGGGGGCGACCACAGATACGCAGTATTTT. Protein: CASSIVGATTDTQYF.

The gene calls are TRBV4-3 and TRBJ2-7; D ambiguous. Germline CDR1 is LGHNA and CDR2 is YSLEER. V was clipped by 0 bases and J by 3 bases, with 12 bases between them. This CDR3 spans 15 amino acids. CDR3 in amino acids: CASSQEAFSFYEQYV. CDR3 DNA sequence: TGCGCCAGCAGCCAAGAAGCCTTCAGTTTCTACGAGCAGTACGTC.

This clonotype was seen at least ten times. The V gene is TRBV9, the J gene TRBJ2-2; 10 bases fit TRBD1. This CDR3 is built from 15 residues. Germline lookup yields CDR1 SGDLS and CDR2 YYNGEE. V was pared by 2 bases and J by 7 bases, with 5 bases of the junction left unmatched. The CDR3 region has the DNA TGTGCCAGCAGCGTCCAGGACAGGGGGGACGGGGAGCTGTTTTTT. It specifies CASSVQDRGDGELFF. The complete variable domain, with remaining parts taken from reference TRBV9 and TRBJ2-2, reads DSGVTQTPKHLITATGQRVTLRCSPRSGDLSVYWYQQSLDQGLQFLIQYYNGEERAKGNILERFSAQQFPDLHSELNLSSLELGDSALYFCASSVQDRGDGELFFGEGSRLTVL.

This clonotype was seen more than once but under ten times. The chain recombines TRBV6-5 with TRBJ1-2, with D possibly TRBD1 on 6 matching bases. Trimming took 2 bases from V and 1 from J, leaving 14 bases between them. Germline loops: CDR1 MNHEY, CDR2 SVGAGI. This CDR3 has 16 amino acids. The CDR3 loop is CASSYGGDMINYGYTF. Here the CDR3 DNA reads TGTGCCAGCAGTTACGGGGGGGACATGATTAACTATGGCTACACCTTC.

This clonotype has more than one count but fewer than ten. The junction and the germline gene differ at one end; a read error may be behind it. The chain uses TRBV6-1 and TRBJ2-4; D may match TRBD1 or TRBD2 (5 bases each). From germline, CDR1 is MNHNS and CDR2 SASEGT. The CDR3 runs 14 residues. The CDR3 sequence: CASSEGVGGTPSHF. In DNA, the CDR3 is TGTGCCAGCAGTGAAGGAGTAGGTGGGACGCCGAGTCACTTC.

The chain has TRBV28 and TRBJ2-7; TRBD1 matches at 7 bases. Germline-derived CDR1 and CDR2 are MDHEN and SYDVKM. Trimming at V came to 4 bases and at J to 4 bases, leaving 7 bases not matched to a gene. The CDR3 runs 14 residues. The CDR3 spells CASSSTGSGYEQYF. In DNA form, the CDR3 reads TGTGCCAGCAGTTCGACAGGGTCGGGATACGAGCAGTACTTC. The full variable domain, with the rest looked up from reference TRBV28 and TRBJ2-7, is DVKVTQSSRYLVKRTGEKVFLECVQDMDHENMFWYRQDPGLGLRLIYFSYDVKMKEKGDIPEGYSVSREKKERFSLILESASTNQTSMYLCASSSTGSGYEQYFGPGTRLTVT.

This clonotype has only a few counts. The gene calls are TRBV7-2 and TRBJ2-3; possible D gene TRBD2, 6 bases. Trimming removed 5 bases at V and 3 bases at J, with 15 bases between. Germline V CDR1 and CDR2: SGHTA, FQGNSA. This CDR3 spans 15 amino acids. The CDR3 sequence is CASSPRAGFTDTQYF. DNA for the CDR3: TGTGCCAGCAGCCCTCGGGCGGGGTTTACAGATACGCAGTATTTT.

V and J are TRBV12-5 and TRBJ1-1; 7 nucleotides match TRBD1. The CDR3 is 13 residues long. The germline V gene has CDR1 LGHNT and CDR2 FRNRAP. J lost 6 bases, V lost 6 bases, and 7 bases had no gene match. The CDR3 sequence: CASGLGTVAEAFF. The DNA of the CDR3 is TGTGCTAGTGGGCTCGGGACAGTCGCTGAAGCTTTCTTT.

This clonotype was seen just once. The genes are TRBV7-2 and TRBJ1-2, with a tentative D call TRBD1 (5 bases). Germline V gene lookup returns CDR1 SGHTA and CDR2 FQGNSA. The CDR3 has 14 amino acids. Trimming left V 5 bases short and J 4 bases short, with 14 bases between. The CDR3 nucleotides are TGTGCCAGCAGCCCCGGACGGGGGAGCTATGGCTACACCTTC. Protein: CASSPGRGSYGYTF.

The chain employs TRBV7-8 and TRBJ2-2, with 9 bases that match TRBD1. The CDR3 is made up of 16 amino acids. The V gene's germline CDR1 is SGHVS and CDR2 FQNEAQ. The V and J ends lost 5 bases and 5 bases, in that order; junction bases with no gene match: 9. The CDR3 reads CASSPPGQGGTGELFF. The DNA for the CDR3 is TGTGCCAGCAGCCCGCCGGGACAGGGAGGGACCGGGGAGCTGTTTTTT.

This clonotype has a handful of counts. The gene calls are TRBV18 and TRBJ2-7; 10 bases line up with TRBD1. J gave up 3 bases and V 5 bases, and 7 bases lay outside the gene matches. The CDR3 contains 15 residues. CDR1 KGHSH and CDR2 LQKENI come from the germline V gene. The CDR3 loop reads CASSSGQGVSYEQYV. CDR3 nucleotides: TGTGCCAGCTCATCTGGACAGGGGGTTAGCTACGAGCAGTACGTC.